What follows are 22 T cell receptor beta chains derived from one specimen sequenced in a study of blood T cell repertoires in COVID-19. Assay used: immunoSEQ multiplex PCR; TCRdb lists only in-frame clones, some missing. The sample shows about 200,000 clones, roughly 85% of them seen only once. Specimen: peripheral blood. The receptors stem from a woman in her 40s with active or convalescent COVID-19.

The chain links TRBV6-5 to TRBJ2-7, with 9 bases lining up with TRBD2. Trimming took 2 bases from V and 2 from J; bases not matched to a gene: 1. The CDR3 spans 14 residues. Germline assignment: CDR1 MNHEY and CDR2 SVGAGI. The CDR3 nucleotides read TGTGCCAGCAGTTACGGCGGGGGGGCCTACGAGCAGTACTTC. Its protein is CASSYGGGAYEQYF.

The rearrangement uses TRBV19 and TRBJ1-5; D gene uncertain. Trimming cost V 5 bases and J 15 bases, with 17 bases left between them. The CDR3 has 12 amino acids. CDR1 and CDR2 from the germline V gene are LNHDA and SQIVND (reference sequence). CDR3 sequence (DNA): TGTGCCAGTAGTCCTCCCGACTTTAGTAGGCATTTT. It codes for CASSPPDFSRHF.

V gene TRBV24-1 combines with J gene TRBJ2-7; TRBD2 might be the D (5 bases). Germline loops: CDR1 KGHDR, CDR2 SFDVKD. The germline V and J ends were trimmed by 4 bases and 2 bases, with 8 bases remaining between them. The CDR3 is made up of 13 amino acids. Written as DNA, the CDR3 is TGTGCCACCAGTGAGGCTAGCACCTACGAGCAGTACTTC. This encodes CATSEASTYEQYF.

This sequence joins TRBV30 and TRBJ1-2, with 7 bases aligning to TRBD1. V shed 6 bases and J 7 bases; nucleotides not matched to a gene: 5. The V gene's germline CDR1 is GTSNPN and CDR2 SVGIG (reference sequence). This CDR3 contains 11 residues. CDR3 region: CACQGVFGYTF. The CDR3 nucleotides read TGTGCCTGTCAGGGGGTGTTTGGCTACACCTTC. Full variable domain (missing parts from reference TRBV30 and TRBJ1-2): SQTIHQWPATLVQPVGSPLSLECTVEGTSNPNLYWYRQAAGRGLQLLFYSVGIGQISSEVPQNLSASRPQDRQFILSSKKLLLSDSGFYLCACQGVFGYTFGSGTRLTVV.

The chain has TRBV11-3 and TRBJ2-5, with 8 bases that match TRBD1. Looked up from germline, CDR1 is SGHNT and CDR2 is YENEEA. Trimming removed 5 bases from V and 2 bases from J; junction bases left unmatched: 13. The CDR3 runs 17 residues. As DNA, the CDR3 is TGTGCCAGCAGCACCGGGACAGGCCTGAAGACTCAAGAGACCCAGTACTTC. Translation gives CASSTGTGLKTQETQYF.

This chain links TRBV7-2 with TRBJ2-1, with TRBD2 matching 9 bases. CDR3 size: 15 residues. From germline, CDR1 is SGHTA and CDR2 FQGNSA. V trimming: 4 bases; J trimming: 4 bases; junction bases outside the gene matches: 5. The DNA for the CDR3 is TGTGCCAGCAGCTGGCGGGGGGGCCCGTACAATGAGCAGTTCTTC. Translated: CASSWRGGPYNEQFF.

This sequence joins TRBV7-6 and TRBJ2-1; 7 bases fit TRBD1. The V gene's germline CDR1 is SGHVS and CDR2 FNYEAQ. This CDR3 is 14 amino acids long. Trimming removed 5 bases from V and 6 bases from J; junction bases left unmatched: 7. CDR3: CASSHWTGGNEQFF. The CDR3 bases are TGTGCCAGCAGCCACTGGACAGGAGGCAATGAGCAGTTCTTC. Looking up the rest from reference TRBV7-6 and TRBJ2-1 gives the full variable domain: GAGVSQSPRYKVTKRGQDVALRCDPISGHVSLYWYRQALGQGPEFLTYFNYEAQQDKSGLPNDRFSAERPEGSISTLTIQRTEQRDSAMYRCASSHWTGGNEQFFGPGTRLTVL.

J is TRBJ1-2 and V is TRBV7-9; weak D call: TRBD1 (6 bases). From germline, CDR1 is SEHNR and CDR2 FQNEAQ (reference sequence). The CDR3 is 14 residues long. V lost 3 bases, J lost 6 bases, and 14 bases lay in between. CDR3 sequence reads: CASSFGTGFNGYTF. As DNA, the CDR3 is TGTGCCAGCAGCTTTGGAACAGGGTTCAATGGCTACACCTTC.

Concerning this clone itself: The same CDR3 can be traced to other DNA sequences in this sample. The chain joins TRBV5-1 to TRBJ1-2; a weak D match, TRBD1 (5 bases). CDR1 and CDR2 from the germline V gene are SGHRS and YFSETQ. Trimming removed 2 bases at V and 6 bases at J, with 8 bases between. This CDR3 comprises 12 residues. For the CDR3, the DNA is TGCGCCAGCAGCTTATCAGGGAATGGCTACACCTTC. This sequence encodes CASSLSGNGYTF.

V and J are TRBV7-9 and TRBJ2-5; D uncertain. The CDR3 consists of 14 residues. Trimming left V 2 bases short and J 5 bases short, with 12 bases between. CDR1 is SEHNR and CDR2 is FQNEAQ in the germline V gene (reference sequence). CDR3 in amino acids: CASSLNLGLETQYF. CDR3 coding DNA: TGTGCCAGCAGCTTAAATCTGGGCTTGGAGACCCAGTACTTC.

V gene TRBV7-2 combines with J gene TRBJ1-4; no clear D. The V end lost 0 bases, the J end lost 3 bases, and 8 bases lay between the germline ends. Germline lookup yields CDR1 SGHTA and CDR2 FQGNSA. This CDR3 comprises 15 residues. The CDR3 DNA reads TGTGCCAGCAGCTTAGCAGCGACGGCTAATGAAAAACTGTTTTTT. The encoded protein is CASSLAATANEKLFF. The whole variable domain, remainder taken from reference TRBV7-2 and TRBJ1-4, is GAGVSQSPSNKVTEKGKDVELRCDPISGHTALYWYRQSLGQGLEFLIYFQGNSAPDKSGLPSDRFSAERTGGSVSTLTIQRTQQEDSAVYLCASSLAATANEKLFFGSGTQLSVL.

This chain connects TRBV4-1 to TRBJ1-5; 7 nucleotides line up with TRBD1. The J segment lost 6 bases and the V segment lost 0 bases, leaving 11 bases of the junction unmatched. Germline V gene data show CDR1 as MGHRA and CDR2 as YSYEKL. CDR3 length: 17 residues. CDR3 protein: CASSQEASQGGGQPQHF. CDR3 DNA: TGCGCCAGCAGCCAAGAAGCTTCTCAGGGGGGTGGTCAGCCCCAGCATTTT.

The chain has TRBV30 and TRBJ1-1; weak D call: TRBD1 (5 bases). V was trimmed by 7 bases and J by 3 bases, leaving 15 bases between them. Germline CDR1 reads GTSNPN; CDR2 reads SVGIG (reference sequence). This CDR3 has 13 residues. DNA of the CDR3: TGTGCCTCCAGGCAGGGTCGAGACACTGAAGCTTTCTTT. It codes for CASRQGRDTEAFF.

The chain carries TRBV5-4 and TRBJ1-6; 10 nucleotides agree with TRBD1. Trimming at V came to 2 bases and at J to 5 bases, leaving 10 bases not matched to a gene. Germline V gene sequence: CDR1 SGHNT, CDR2 YYREEE (reference sequence). The CDR3 has 18 amino acids. The CDR3: CASSFLLGGTGDNSPLHF. The CDR3 DNA follows: TGTGCCAGCAGCTTTTTATTGGGAGGGACAGGGGATAATTCACCCCTCCACTTT.

This clone was detected only once. V gene TRBV4-2 combines with J gene TRBJ2-3, with a possible D match to TRBD2 (5 bases). The V gene's germline CDR1 is LGHNA and CDR2 YNFKEQ. V was trimmed by 4 bases and J by 1 base, leaving 12 bases between them. The CDR3 runs to 15 residues. Here the CDR3 DNA reads TGTGCCAGCAGCCCCCTAAATAGCGGCACAGATACGCAGTATTTT. It translates to CASSPLNSGTDTQYF.

This clone was recorded a few times. The genes are TRBV2 and TRBJ1-3, with D uncertain. The CDR3 length is 16 residues. From germline, CDR1 is SNHLY and CDR2 FYNNEI. The V end lost 5 bases, the J end lost 0 bases, and 14 bases lay between the germline ends. CDR3 in amino acids: CASSFRAGSSGNTIYF. Here the CDR3 DNA reads TGTGCCAGCAGTTTTCGAGCGGGCAGCTCTGGAAACACCATATATTTT.

The chain uses TRBV2 and TRBJ1-4, with 12 bases matching TRBD1. The CDR3 is 20 residues long. Germline V gene lookup returns CDR1 SNHLY and CDR2 FYNNEI. The ends lost 6 bases at V and 0 bases at J; junction bases unmatched: 14. This CDR3 is CASRKGRDRGRWSTNEKLFF. The CDR3 region has the DNA TGTGCCAGCAGGAAAGGTCGGGACAGGGGGCGATGGTCAACTAATGAAAAACTGTTTTTT.

The chain joins TRBV18 to TRBJ2-7; tentatively, D is TRBD2 (6 bases). V was shortened by 5 bases and J by 6 bases, with 20 bases between the two germline ends. The CDR3 is 15 amino acids. The V gene's germline CDR1 is KGHSH and CDR2 LQKENI. The CDR3 loop is CASSTGTHSSSEQYF. CDR3 sequence (DNA): TGTGCCAGCTCAACCGGGACTCACTCAAGTAGCGAGCAGTACTTC.

The genes are TRBV28 and TRBJ1-2; 10 bases match TRBD1. This CDR3 is built from 13 residues. The germline CDR1 and CDR2 sequences are MDHEN and SYDVKM. V lost 6 bases and J lost 5; bases outside the gene matches: 3. The CDR3 reads CASSVDRGYGYTF. The CDR3 bases are TGTGCCAGCAGCGTGGACAGGGGGTATGGCTACACCTTC.

The V and J genes are TRBV5-6 and TRBJ2-2, with 8 bases lining up with TRBD1. Trimming cost V 3 bases and J 2 bases; bases outside gene matches: 3. The CDR3 is 15 residues long. In germline, CDR1 is SGHDT, CDR2 YYEEEE. The CDR3 region has the DNA TGTGCCAGCAGCTCGGACAGGGCTAACACCGGGGAGCTGTTTTTT. Translating gives CASSSDRANTGELFF.

The chain uses TRBV28 and TRBJ1-4; D not certain. V lost 5 bases, J lost 4 bases, and 14 bases lay in between. There are 15 residues in the CDR3. Germline lookup yields CDR1 MDHEN and CDR2 SYDVKM. DNA of the CDR3: TGTGCCAGCAGTCTCCCTACGCGGAGTAATGAAAAACTGTTTTTT. It specifies CASSLPTRSNEKLFF.

V usage is TRBV14 and J usage is TRBJ1-6; TRBD1 agrees at 7 bases. The germline V gene encodes CDR1 SGHDN and CDR2 FVKESK. V lost 3 bases to trimming and J lost 7 bases; unmatched junction nucleotides: 3. The CDR3 totals 14 residues. The CDR3 region has the DNA TGTGCCAGCAGCCAGGGGACAGCCAATTCACCCCTCCACTTT. Translation gives CASSQGTANSPLHF.